This is a list of T cell receptor beta chains from one sample in a study of shared clonotypes between healthy human individuals. Generated by immunoSEQ multiplex PCR, the TCRdb table keeps only in-frame clones and is missing some. The sample contains nearly 1,000,000 clones, about three quarters of which appear only once. Sequences were obtained from memory CD4+ T cells sorted from blood. The receptors shown here come from a man in his late teens or twenties in good health. Each CDR3 is given without its conserved first and last residue.

TRBJ2-3,TRBV27,ASRGGLAGTTQY
TRBJ1-2,TRBV2,ASSEDGTTGNYGYT
TRBJ2-3,TRBV19,ASTPGAAGDNTQY
TRBJ2-3,TRBV5-1,ASSLTDTQY
TRBJ1-3,TRBV11-2,ASSPGDSGNTIY
TRBJ2-2,TRBV7-9,ASSPQRDTGELF
TRBJ1-6,TRBV4-3,AGKGTRQFPLH
TRBJ2-1,TRBV4-3,ASSQEGGRGNEQF
TRBJ2-3,TRBV7-2,ASSPRPRADTQY
TRBJ1-2,TRBV9,ASSVSAGAGGYT
TRBJ2-1,TRBV7-2,ASRPRLAGYNEQF
TRBJ2-5,TRBV6-1,ASRGGVGETQY
TRBJ2-7,TRBV10-2,ASTRLAGASEQY
TRBJ2-1,TRBV30,AWSPLRPEQF
TRBJ2-2,TRBV6-5,ASSAGLAGAGELF
TRBJ2-4,TRBV25-1,ASSDLKVEGNIQY
TRBJ2-7,TRBV11-2,ASSPLGTLGYEQY
TRBJ2-4,TRBV5-6,ASSLRLNELAKNIQY
TRBJ2-1,TRBV5-4,ASSATGVLDNEQF
TRBJ1-6,TRBV28,ATNPTDRVGSPLH
TRBJ1-5,TRBV5-8,ASTARGNQPQH
TRBJ1-3,TRBV28,ASSLIFGNTIY
TRBJ1-2,TRBV4-2,ASSQEEGKKAGYT
TRBJ1-2,TRBV5-1,ASSLAQEGSYGYT
TRBJ1-2,TRBV6-5,ASSYWGTNYGYT
TRBJ2-7,TRBV6-5,ASRLSDGPYEQY
TRBJ1-2,TRBV11-2,ASSPDRGEKYGYT
TRBJ2-7,TRBV30,AWSVGGTGSGEQY
TRBJ1-1,TRBV21-1,ASSPFYDRLGDTEAF
TRBJ2-7,TRBV7-6,ASSLDDGSYEQY
TRBJ2-3,TRBV5-3,ARSLMGLATDTQY
TRBJ1-1,TRBV19,ASSRGVNTEAF
TRBJ1-2,TRBV27,ASSFLAAGNYGYT
TRBJ2-3,TRBV9,ASSAGTGSPDTQY
TRBJ2-1,TRBV5-1,ASSPATSGRYNEQF
TRBJ2-1,TRBV27,ASRRLTPYNEQF
TRBJ2-4,TRBV6-1,ASSGRQGAAKNIQY
TRBJ2-7,TRBV5-4,ASSLDWEHEQY
TRBJ1-3,TRBV5-8,ASDRDSGNTIY
TRBJ2-1,TRBV5-1,ASSSQVEQF
TRBJ1-3,TRBV7-2,ASSRGTGYSGNTIY
TRBJ2-7,TRBV1,TSSHGQGLIKACEQY
TRBJ1-1,TRBV10-3,AISEQGANTEAF
TRBJ2-5,TRBV5-4,ASSSGGTSGTKTQY
TRBJ2-7,TRBV30,AWSVFPSLGVLYEQY
TRBJ2-7,TRBV27,ASKISVSSYEQY